Below, 18 T cell receptor beta chains from the same sample are listed, as sequenced in a study of identical twins (dated by TCRdb to about 2016). To prepare the library, 5' RACE was applied. The listed sequencing device is Illumina HiSeq 2000. TCRdb trimmed the raw reads at Q25, called clones with MiXCR and kept productive beta chains. CDR3 protein sequences are deduplicated, and each keeps its most common genes and DNA. Across this sample there are fewer than 900,000 distinct CDR3 sequences, with roughly 18% seen only once. The ten largest clonotypes hold less than 15% of the sample. These same data were also listed under a study on T cells expressing NK-cell markers.

Input material: PBMCs. The receptors come from a woman between 18 and 29 years old in good health.

V usage is TRBV4-1 and J usage is TRBJ2-3; 9 bases agree with TRBD1. There are 14 residues in the CDR3. J gave up 5 bases and V 2 bases, and 2 bases lay outside the gene matches. The germline CDR1 and CDR2 sequences are MGHRA and YSYEKL. The CDR3 loop is CASSQRQGEDTQYF. The CDR3 nucleotides are TGCGCCAGCAGCCAAAGACAGGGGGAAGATACGCAGTATTTT.

V and J are TRBV11-3 and TRBJ2-5, with D tentatively TRBD1 (6 bases). The V and J ends lost 1 base and 5 bases respectively, with 11 bases between them. CDR1 and CDR2 (germline): SGHNT, YENEEA. The CDR3 covers 14 residues. CDR3 residues: CASSLVRGGETQYF. The CDR3 DNA is TGTGCCAGCAGCTTAGTACGAGGGGGTGAGACCCAGTACTTC.

V is TRBV5-1 and J is TRBJ2-5, with D tentatively TRBD1 (7 bases). Between the trimmed V and J ends, which lost 0 bases and 7 bases, there was a span of 22 bases. CDR1 and CDR2 (germline): SGHRS, YFSETQ. This CDR3 is 17 amino acids long. The CDR3 protein is CASSLDGGGGVRVTQYF. CDR3 DNA: TGCGCCAGCAGCTTGGATGGAGGGGGCGGGGTCCGGGTGACCCAGTACTTC.

The gene calls are TRBV10-3 and TRBJ2-5, with TRBD2 identical over 12 bases. The CDR3 contains 15 residues. Trimming removed 4 bases from V and 3 bases from J; junction bases left unmatched: 3. Germline-derived CDR1 and CDR2 are ENHRY and SYGVKD. CDR3 region: CAISARTSGEETQYF. The CDR3 coding sequence is TGTGCCATCAGTGCACGGACTAGCGGGGAAGAGACCCAGTACTTC.

There are a few counts of this clonotype. This sequence joins TRBV10-3 and TRBJ2-3; possibly TRBD2 for D (6 bases). V was pared by 8 bases and J by 6 bases, with 15 bases between. Germline CDR1 ENHRY, CDR2 SYGVKD. The CDR3 runs to 13 residues. CDR3 sequence (DNA): TGTGCCATCGGGGGAGGACGTGGGGATACGCAGTATTTT. Amino acids: CAIGGGRGDTQYF.

As DNA, the CDR3 is TGTGCCAGCAGCTCCCCGGCCAGCCCCACAGATACGCAGTATTTT. Protein: CASSSPASPTDTQYF. The V gene is TRBV7-9, the J gene TRBJ2-3, with unresolved D. Per the germline V gene, CDR1 is SEHNR and CDR2 is FQNEAQ (reference sequence). Trimming took 4 bases from V and 2 from J, leaving 13 bases between them. There are 15 residues in the CDR3.

The rearrangement uses TRBV15 and TRBJ2-5; D is ambiguous. This CDR3 comprises 16 residues. Germline lookup yields CDR1 LNHNV and CDR2 YYDKDF (reference sequence). Trimming left V 0 bases short and J 0 bases short, with 11 bases between. The CDR3 DNA follows: TGTGCCACCAGCAGAGATAAGGGCAGGAACCAAGAGACCCAGTACTTC. Translated, it gives CATSRDKGRNQETQYF.

The table lists this clonotype with many counts. The chain combines TRBV12-3 or TRBV12-4 with TRBJ1-1; D unclear. Trimming cost V 3 bases and J 5 bases, with 10 bases left between them. This CDR3 region has 13 residues. In nucleotides, the CDR3 is TGTGCCAGCAGTTTTGGGCAAAAGACTGAAGCTTTCTTT. It yields the protein CASSFGQKTEAFF.

The genes are TRBV10-3 and TRBJ2-1, with 9 bases lining up with TRBD2. The CDR3 is 13 amino acids. Germline CDR1 reads ENHRY; CDR2 reads SYGVKD. The V and J ends lost 10 bases and 8 bases, in that order; junction bases with no gene match: 9. This CDR3 reads CATGGGANYEQFF. CDR3 coding DNA: TGTGCCACCGGCGGGGGGGCCAATTATGAGCAGTTCTTC.

This clonotype has a count of ten or more. The V call is TRBV5-5, the J call TRBJ2-1; TRBD2 might be the D (5 bases). The CDR3 runs to 15 residues. Germline CDR1 and CDR2: SGHKS and YYEKEE (reference sequence). V shed 1 base and J shed 9 bases, with 17 bases lying between them. The CDR3 spells CASSLIGGSAAEQFF. DNA for the CDR3: TGTGCCAGCAGCTTGATAGGTGGGAGTGCCGCTGAGCAGTTCTTC. Complete variable domain (other parts from reference TRBV5-5 and TRBJ2-1): DAGVTQSPTHLIKTRGQQVTLRCSPISGHKSVSWYQQVLGQGPQFIFQYYEKEERGRGNFPDRFSARQFPNYSSELNVNALLLGDSALYLCASSLIGGSAAEQFFGPGTRLTVL.

This clonotype has just a few counts. V and J are TRBV5-1 and TRBJ2-1; 8 nucleotides line up with TRBD2. This CDR3 region has 15 residues. CDR1 is SGHRS and CDR2 is YFSETQ in the germline V gene. Trimming removed 2 bases from V and 0 bases from J; junction bases left unmatched: 1. The CDR3 DNA is TGCGCCAGCAGCTTTAGCGGGGCCTCCTACAATGAGCAGTTCTTC. As protein: CASSFSGASYNEQFF.

This clonotype has more than one count but fewer than ten. The V gene is TRBV12-3 or TRBV12-4, the J gene TRBJ2-3, with D perhaps matching TRBD2 (5 bases). The V gene lost 4 bases and the J gene lost 8 bases, with 16 bases spanning the gap. CDR3 length equals 14 residues. The CDR3: CASSWGVPEVTQYF. The CDR3 nucleotides are TGTGCCAGCAGTTGGGGAGTCCCGGAGGTTACGCAGTATTTT.

V is TRBV7-9 and J is TRBJ1-1, with TRBD1 matching 7 bases. The V and J ends lost 0 bases and 1 base, in that order; junction bases with no gene match: 5. Germline CDR1 SEHNR, CDR2 FQNEAQ (reference sequence). The CDR3 totals 16 residues. DNA for the CDR3: TGTGCCAGCAGCTTAGCCGGAGGGGGCTCGAACACTGAAGCTTTCTTT. It specifies CASSLAGGGSNTEAFF.

The sample holds a few counts of this clonotype. The chain couples TRBV7-2 to TRBJ2-3; D gene unclear. Trimming pared 5 bases from V and 8 bases from J, leaving 14 bases between. The CDR3 spans 13 residues. The germline V gene has CDR1 SGHTA and CDR2 FQGNSA. CDR3 DNA sequence: TGTGCCAGCAGCCGGCAAACCCCGGGTACGCAGTATTTT. It yields the protein CASSRQTPGTQYF.

This clonotype has only a few counts. The chain is built from TRBV10-3 and TRBJ2-7; D is unresolved. V was shortened by 3 bases and J by 2 bases, with 8 bases between the two germline ends. There are 13 residues in the CDR3. Per the germline V gene, CDR1 is ENHRY and CDR2 is SYGVKD. CDR3 in amino acids: CAISDPMTYEQYF. CDR3 sequence (DNA): TGTGCCATCAGTGACCCGATGACCTACGAGCAGTACTTC.

The rearrangement joins TRBV18 to TRBJ2-7; D unresolved. Germline V gene data show CDR1 as KGHSH and CDR2 as LQKENI. Deletions cut 3 bases from V and 3 bases from J, with 12 bases between. CDR3 length equals 14 residues. CDR3 amino acids: CASSPSPIRYEQYF. The CDR3 region has the DNA TGTGCCAGCTCACCGTCCCCTATCCGCTACGAGCAGTACTTC.

The rearrangement joins TRBV11-2 to TRBJ2-1; unclear D gene. This CDR3 has 14 amino acids. V was clipped by 5 bases and J by 8 bases, with 16 bases between them. Germline V CDR1 and CDR2: SGHAT, FQNNGV. The CDR3 here is CASSQKIPNDEQFF. The CDR3 region has the DNA TGTGCCAGCAGCCAAAAAATACCTAACGATGAGCAGTTCTTC.

The CDR3 DNA is TGTGCCAGCAGCGTAGACGAGAGCTCCTACGAGCAGTACTTC. Translated: CASSVDESSYEQYF. The chain couples TRBV9 to TRBJ2-7; D uncertain. The CDR3 is made up of 14 amino acids. Deletions cut 0 bases from V and 0 bases from J, with 7 bases between. Germline-derived CDR1 and CDR2 are SGDLS and YYNGEE.